This passage covers 10 T cell receptor beta chains from one sample sequenced in a study of shared clonotypes between healthy human individuals. TCRdb keeps only in-frame clones here, not all; method: immunoSEQ multiplex PCR. This table holds fewer than 1.6 million clones, roughly 98.5% found once. The sequenced material came from naive CD4+ T cells sorted from blood. Subset reported: CD45RA+ positively selected. These receptor sequences come from a man younger than 40 in good health.

J is TRBJ2-5 and V is TRBV6-5; D is ambiguous. This CDR3 contains 16 residues. Germline V CDR1 and CDR2: MNHEY, SVGAGI. Trimming shortened V by 0 bases and J by 1 base, and 12 bases separated the two germline ends. The DNA of the CDR3 is TGTGCCAGCAGTTACTCGAGACTGACGAGCCAAGAGACCCAGTACTTC. Translated: CASSYSRLTSQETQYF.

This chain connects TRBV3-2 to TRBJ2-2. TRBV3-2 is noted as a pseudogene. This CDR3 has 9 residues. CDR3 protein: CASSPRVFF. CDR3 DNA: TGTGCCAGCAGCCCACGTGTGTTTTTT.

Note on this clone: In the same sample, other DNA sequences code for this CDR3. The genes are TRBV7-8 and TRBJ2-1; 7 nucleotides line up with TRBD2. The CDR3 contains 16 residues. CDR1 and CDR2 from the germline V gene are SGHVS and FQNEAQ. After removal of 2 bases from V and 0 bases from J, the junction contained 4 bases not matched to a gene. The CDR3 protein is CASSLRRESSYNEQFF. The CDR3 bases are TGTGCCAGCAGCTTACGGCGGGAGAGCTCCTACAATGAGCAGTTCTTC.

As concerns this clone: Other DNA sequences within the sample encode an identical CDR3. This rearrangement joins TRBV5-1 to TRBJ2-2; D gene unclear. Germline V gene sequence: CDR1 SGHRS, CDR2 YFSETQ. CDR3 length: 15 amino acids. Trimming pared 0 bases from V and 0 bases from J, leaving 6 bases between. CDR3 bases: TGCGCCAGCAGCTTGGACACAGCGAACACCGGGGAGCTGTTTTTT. Protein product: CASSLDTANTGELFF.

With regard to this clone: One junction end disagrees with the germline gene, perhaps due to a read error. This chain joins TRBV7-9 and TRBJ2-5; 9 bases align to TRBD2. The germline V gene has CDR1 SEHNR and CDR2 FQNEAQ (reference sequence). The CDR3 loop spans 16 amino acids. The CDR3 spells CASRLGRLAAQETQYF. The CDR3 bases are TGTGCCAGCAGATTAGGTCGACTAGCGGCCCAAGAGACCCAGTACTTC.

The chain combines TRBV15 with TRBJ1-2; D is uncertain. V was pared by 4 bases and J by 4 bases, with 7 bases between. The CDR3 length is 12 residues. CDR1 and CDR2 from the germline V gene are LNHNV and YYDKDF (reference sequence). Here the CDR3 DNA reads TGTGCCACCAGCAAGGCTGGCTATGGCTACACCTTC. Protein product: CATSKAGYGYTF.

The chain joins TRBV6-5 to TRBJ1-2; D is uncertain. Germline V gene sequence: CDR1 MNHEY, CDR2 SVGAGI. CDR3 length: 14 amino acids. Trimming took off 0 bases at V and 8 bases at J, with 13 bases between the two ends. CDR3 in DNA: TGTGCCAGCAGTTACTCGAGCGGCAGCCGGGGCTACACCTTC. Amino acids: CASSYSSGSRGYTF.

This sequence joins TRBV7-8 and TRBJ2-3; 11 bases match TRBD2. The junction had 16 bases not matched to a gene; V was cut back by 8 bases and J by 6 bases. The CDR3 is made up of 17 amino acids. Germline CDR1 SGHVS, CDR2 FQNEAQ. DNA of the CDR3: TGTGCCAGCTCGAACGGCACGGGACTAGCGGTGCAGGATACGCAGTATTTT. Translated, it gives CASSNGTGLAVQDTQYF.

The chain has TRBV11-2 and TRBJ2-5, with 9 bases matching TRBD1. Losses at the gene ends were 3 bases for V and 2 bases for J; bases not matched to a gene: 10. CDR3 size: 17 residues. Germline V gene lookup returns CDR1 SGHAT and CDR2 FQNNGV. The CDR3 DNA reads as TGTGCCAGCAGCTTGCCACCGGGACAGGGAAGACAAGAGACCCAGTACTTC. Translating gives CASSLPPGQGRQETQYF.

The gene calls are TRBV5-1 and TRBJ1-1, with 7 nucleotides matching TRBD1. Trimming took 2 bases from V and 3 from J; bases not matched to a gene: 7. Germline-derived CDR1 and CDR2 are SGHRS and YFSETQ. The CDR3 length is 15 residues. In DNA form, the CDR3 reads TGCGCCAGCAGCTTTTCGACAGGGAGGGACACTGAAGCTTTCTTT. Translation: CASSFSTGRDTEAFF.